This TCR beta chain is drawn from a study of CD8+CD57+ T cells in acquired aplastic anemia. Turning to the study itself: Sorting CD4+ and CD8+ cells gave DNA averaging approximately 3 ug. An average of roughly 10 million reads for CD4+ cells was obtained from healthy donors. Findings of the study overall: Overlapping CD8+ CDR3 repertoires of patients and controls contained around 31 shared sequences.

Regarding this clonotype: Its specificity is unknown.

The template for TCR beta VDJ and CDR3 sequence profiling was genomic DNA. TCRdb passed the reads through MiXCR, listing each CDR3 protein once. The sample lists around 200,000 distinct CDR3 sequences, less than 65% occurring once. V lost 1 base to trimming and J lost 1 base, with 14 bases between them. The germline CDR1 and CDR2 sequences are SNHLY and FYNNEI. The CDR3 is 16 residues long. Specimen: sorted CD4+, CD8+, or CD8+CD57+ T cells (not recorded which) from PBMCs. This chain connects TRBV2 to TRBJ2-7; perhaps TRBD2 as D (6 bases). The TCR sequence derives from a human donor in good health, serving as a control. The CDR3 protein is CASSEVPGARSYEQYF. The CDR3 DNA is TGTGCCAGCAGTGAAGTTCCGGGAGCGCGGTCCTACGAGCAGTACTTC.